Listed below are T cell receptor beta chains from one sample, sequenced in a study of T-cell reconstitution after alpha-beta-depleted transplantation in children. TCRdb redid the calling of the PCR reads with MiXCR, one entry per CDR3 protein. The sample shows about 540,000 distinct CDR3 sequences, 25% to 30% of them seen only once. The sequencing used PBMCs, collected before TCRalphabeta/CD19-depleted stem cell transplant. These receptors originate from a boy under three years old with Wiskott-Aldrich syndrome, due to receive a stem cell transplant. Each CDR3 is given with its conserved first and last residue. The order of the fields is CDR3 DNA, CDR3 protein, CDR3 length, D gene, V gene, J gene, clone size. The D gene is left open where the match is weak. Only part of the rows carry a size: once, few, many, or a class if the clone is expanded.

cdr3_nt: TGCAGCGTTGAAGGAGGCAGGACGAAGATTAACTATGGCTACACCTTC; cdr3_aa: CSVEGGRTKINYGYTF; cdr3_length: 16; d_call: .; v_call: TRBV29-1; j_call: TRBJ1-2; clone_size: few
cdr3_nt: TGTGCCAGCAGCTTAGCGATCCTAGCGGGAACAAAGGAGACCCAGTACTTC; cdr3_aa: CASSLAILAGTKETQYF; cdr3_length: 17; d_call: TRBD2; v_call: TRBV7-2; j_call: TRBJ2-5; clone_size: few
cdr3_nt: TGTGCCAGCAGAGTAACCGGGACTAGCGGGAGGGGTGAGCAGTTCTTC; cdr3_aa: CASRVTGTSGRGEQFF; cdr3_length: 16; d_call: TRBD2; v_call: TRBV12-3/TRBV12-4; j_call: TRBJ2-1; clone_size: few
cdr3_nt: TGTGCCAGCAGTTTAGGGACAGGGGATGGCTACACCTTC; cdr3_aa: CASSLGTGDGYTF; cdr3_length: 13; d_call: TRBD1; v_call: TRBV5-1; j_call: TRBJ1-2; clone_size: many
cdr3_nt: TGTGCCAGCAGCCCCCTAGCGGGACGACACGAGCAGTACTTC; cdr3_aa: CASSPLAGRHEQYF; cdr3_length: 14; d_call: TRBD2; v_call: TRBV3-1; j_call: TRBJ2-7; clone_size: .
cdr3_nt: TGTGCCAGCAGTTTCCCCCCACTAGCGGGAGGATGGAATGAGCAGTTCTTC; cdr3_aa: CASSFPPLAGGWNEQFF; cdr3_length: 17; d_call: TRBD2; v_call: TRBV6-4; j_call: TRBJ2-1; clone_size: .
cdr3_nt: TGCGCCAGCTTTCAAACAGGGGCAACTGAAGCTTTCTTT; cdr3_aa: CASFQTGATEAFF; cdr3_length: 13; d_call: TRBD1; v_call: TRBV5-1; j_call: TRBJ1-1; clone_size: .
cdr3_nt: TGCGCCAGCAGCTTGGGACTAGCGGAGAATCAAGAGACCCAGTACTTC; cdr3_aa: CASSLGLAENQETQYF; cdr3_length: 16; d_call: TRBD2; v_call: TRBV5-1; j_call: TRBJ2-5; clone_size: many
cdr3_nt: TGCAGTGCCCGGACTAGCGGGTTTTGGGGCAATGAGCAGTTCTTC; cdr3_aa: CSARTSGFWGNEQFF; cdr3_length: 15; d_call: TRBD2; v_call: TRBV20-1; j_call: TRBJ2-1; clone_size: .
cdr3_nt: TGTGCCAGCAGTACCCTGGGGACATGGGGTGAAAAACTGTTTTTT; cdr3_aa: CASSTLGTWGEKLFF; cdr3_length: 15; d_call: .; v_call: TRBV27; j_call: TRBJ1-4; clone_size: .
cdr3_nt: TGTGCCAGCAACAAAGCAGGGGCCAGGAACTATGGCTACACCTTC; cdr3_aa: CASNKAGARNYGYTF; cdr3_length: 15; d_call: .; v_call: TRBV2; j_call: TRBJ1-2; clone_size: .
cdr3_nt: TGCGCCAGCAGGACTAGCGGAGGGATTCTACGGCAGCAGTACTTC; cdr3_aa: CASRTSGGILRQQYF; cdr3_length: 15; d_call: TRBD2; v_call: TRBV5-1; j_call: TRBJ2-7; clone_size: few
cdr3_nt: TGTGCCAGCAGTTTCGACAGCAATCAGCCCCAGCATTTT; cdr3_aa: CASSFDSNQPQHF; cdr3_length: 13; d_call: .; v_call: TRBV5-1; j_call: TRBJ1-5; clone_size: many
cdr3_nt: TGTGCCAGCTCTCCAGCGGGACTAGCGGTCCACGAGCAGTACTTC; cdr3_aa: CASSPAGLAVHEQYF; cdr3_length: 15; d_call: TRBD2; v_call: TRBV18; j_call: TRBJ2-7; clone_size: .
cdr3_nt: TGTGCCAGCAGGCGGACTAGCGGGAGTTTTCGTGAGCAGTTCTTC; cdr3_aa: CASRRTSGSFREQFF; cdr3_length: 15; d_call: TRBD2; v_call: TRBV5-6; j_call: TRBJ2-1; clone_size: .
cdr3_nt: TGTGCCACCAGTGAGGGGAACACCGGGGAGCTGTTTTTT; cdr3_aa: CATSEGNTGELFF; cdr3_length: 13; d_call: .; v_call: TRBV24-1; j_call: TRBJ2-2; clone_size: .
cdr3_nt: TGTGCCAGCAGCGTAGGAGACTACAATGAGCAGTTCTTC; cdr3_aa: CASSVGDYNEQFF; cdr3_length: 13; d_call: .; v_call: TRBV9; j_call: TRBJ2-1; clone_size: many
cdr3_nt: TGTGCCAGCAGCCGTGTCGGCGCGGGAGGGCCGGATGAGCAGTTCTTC; cdr3_aa: CASSRVGAGGPDEQFF; cdr3_length: 16; d_call: TRBD2; v_call: TRBV12-3/TRBV12-4; j_call: TRBJ2-1; clone_size: few
cdr3_nt: TGTGCCAGCAGCTTAGCGGAGGGCGGAAACACCATATATTTT; cdr3_aa: CASSLAEGGNTIYF; cdr3_length: 14; d_call: .; v_call: TRBV7-9; j_call: TRBJ1-3; clone_size: .
cdr3_nt: TGCGCCAGCAGCCCTGGGACTACCGTCGTTCCTGAGCAGTTCTTC; cdr3_aa: CASSPGTTVVPEQFF; cdr3_length: 15; d_call: TRBD2; v_call: TRBV5-1; j_call: TRBJ2-1; clone_size: .
cdr3_nt: TGCAGTGCTAGGTACGCTGCGAAGAATGAGCAGTTCTTC; cdr3_aa: CSARYAAKNEQFF; cdr3_length: 13; d_call: .; v_call: TRBV20-1; j_call: TRBJ2-1; clone_size: few
cdr3_nt: TGCAGCGGGTTGACAGGGGTTGTCACTGAAGCTTTCTTT; cdr3_aa: CSGLTGVVTEAFF; cdr3_length: 13; d_call: TRBD1; v_call: TRBV29-1; j_call: TRBJ1-1; clone_size: few
cdr3_nt: TGCGCCAGCAGCTTGGGTAAGGGGGGCTCCTACAATGAGCAGTTCTTC; cdr3_aa: CASSLGKGGSYNEQFF; cdr3_length: 16; d_call: .; v_call: TRBV5-1; j_call: TRBJ2-1; clone_size: .
cdr3_nt: TGTGCCAGCAGCTCGCGGCAGACAGGGTTCCCTGAAGCTTTCTTT; cdr3_aa: CASSSRQTGFPEAFF; cdr3_length: 15; d_call: TRBD1; v_call: TRBV12-3/TRBV12-4; j_call: TRBJ1-1; clone_size: .
cdr3_nt: TGCGCCAGCAGCTTGGCCGGGCAGGGCGCCCCTTCCCCTTTCAATGAGCAGTTCTTC; cdr3_aa: CASSLAGQGAPSPFNEQFF; cdr3_length: 19; d_call: .; v_call: TRBV5-1; j_call: TRBJ2-1; clone_size: .
cdr3_nt: TGTGCCAGCAGCCCTACACTATACTCCTACAATGAGCAGTTCTTC; cdr3_aa: CASSPTLYSYNEQFF; cdr3_length: 15; d_call: .; v_call: TRBV7-7; j_call: TRBJ2-1; clone_size: .
cdr3_nt: TGTGCCAGCAGTCCACAGGGGGCGGCTTACTACGAGCAGTACTTC; cdr3_aa: CASSPQGAAYYEQYF; cdr3_length: 15; d_call: TRBD1; v_call: TRBV28; j_call: TRBJ2-7; clone_size: few
cdr3_nt: TGTGCCAGCAGTGAAGGACAACAAATCGTCTATGGCTACACCTTC; cdr3_aa: CASSEGQQIVYGYTF; cdr3_length: 15; d_call: .; v_call: TRBV6-4; j_call: TRBJ1-2; clone_size: .
cdr3_nt: TGTGCCAGCAGCAGAGGTCGACAACTCTACGAGCAGTACTTC; cdr3_aa: CASSRGRQLYEQYF; cdr3_length: 14; d_call: .; v_call: TRBV7-9; j_call: TRBJ2-7; clone_size: .
cdr3_nt: TGCGCCAGCAGCCCTAGACCCACCTCTGGGGCCAACGTCCTGACTTTC; cdr3_aa: CASSPRPTSGANVLTF; cdr3_length: 16; d_call: .; v_call: TRBV5-1; j_call: TRBJ2-6; clone_size: few
cdr3_nt: TGCAGCGCGGGGGGACTAGCGGCTAGGAGCTCCTACAATGAGCAGTTCTTC; cdr3_aa: CSAGGLAARSSYNEQFF; cdr3_length: 17; d_call: TRBD2; v_call: TRBV29-1; j_call: TRBJ2-1; clone_size: .
cdr3_nt: TGCAGCGTTGTTGGTGGAGCTGGAAACACCATATATTTT; cdr3_aa: CSVVGGAGNTIYF; cdr3_length: 13; d_call: .; v_call: TRBV29-1; j_call: TRBJ1-3; clone_size: .
cdr3_nt: TGTGCCAGCAGTGGATCCAGCGAAAAACTGTTTTTT; cdr3_aa: CASSGSSEKLFF; cdr3_length: 12; d_call: .; v_call: TRBV28; j_call: TRBJ1-4; clone_size: few
cdr3_nt: TGCAGTGCTAGGGCACTAGCGGGAGGGCCAGGATCCTACAATGAGCAGTTCTTC; cdr3_aa: CSARALAGGPGSYNEQFF; cdr3_length: 18; d_call: TRBD2; v_call: TRBV20-1; j_call: TRBJ2-1; clone_size: once
cdr3_nt: TGCGCCAGCAGCTGGCCCCCAGCGGGAGGCAATGAGCAGTTCTTC; cdr3_aa: CASSWPPAGGNEQFF; cdr3_length: 15; d_call: TRBD2; v_call: TRBV5-1; j_call: TRBJ2-1; clone_size: .
cdr3_nt: TGCGCCAGCAGCTCACTAGCGGCCGTAATAAGTGAGCAGTTCTTC; cdr3_aa: CASSSLAAVISEQFF; cdr3_length: 15; d_call: TRBD2; v_call: TRBV5-1; j_call: TRBJ2-1; clone_size: .
cdr3_nt: TGTGCCACCAGTGAGAACCTTGGGACGCCCGGGACCCAGTACTTC; cdr3_aa: CATSENLGTPGTQYF; cdr3_length: 15; d_call: .; v_call: TRBV15; j_call: TRBJ2-5; clone_size: few
cdr3_nt: TGTGCCACCAGCAGAGTTTCTAGCGGGAAAAGTGAGCAGTTCTTC; cdr3_aa: CATSRVSSGKSEQFF; cdr3_length: 15; d_call: TRBD2; v_call: TRBV15; j_call: TRBJ2-1; clone_size: once
cdr3_nt: TGTGCCAGCAGCCCCCGGGGACTAGCGGGAGGAGATACGCAGTATTTT; cdr3_aa: CASSPRGLAGGDTQYF; cdr3_length: 16; d_call: TRBD2; v_call: TRBV4-2; j_call: TRBJ2-3; clone_size: .
cdr3_nt: TGTGCCTGGAGTGCCTTTCCCACCGGGGAGCTGTTTTTT; cdr3_aa: CAWSAFPTGELFF; cdr3_length: 13; d_call: .; v_call: TRBV30; j_call: TRBJ2-2; clone_size: .
cdr3_nt: TGTGCCAGCAGTTCTGGACTAGCGGGTAGCACAGATACGCAGTATTTT; cdr3_aa: CASSSGLAGSTDTQYF; cdr3_length: 16; d_call: TRBD2; v_call: TRBV12-3/TRBV12-4; j_call: TRBJ2-3; clone_size: many
cdr3_nt: TGTGCCAGCAGTGAATTCACGGGGAGCTCCTATAATTCACCCCTCCACTTT; cdr3_aa: CASSEFTGSSYNSPLHF; cdr3_length: 17; d_call: .; v_call: TRBV6-1; j_call: TRBJ1-6; clone_size: few
cdr3_nt: TGTGCCAGCAGTTCAGGGGCTGGAAACACCATATATTTT; cdr3_aa: CASSSGAGNTIYF; cdr3_length: 13; d_call: .; v_call: TRBV27; j_call: TRBJ1-3; clone_size: .
cdr3_nt: TGTGCCAGCAGTAAGACTAGCGGGAGGGGGGAGACCCAGTACTTC; cdr3_aa: CASSKTSGRGETQYF; cdr3_length: 15; d_call: TRBD2; v_call: TRBV12-3/TRBV12-4; j_call: TRBJ2-5; clone_size: .
cdr3_nt: TGTGCCAGCAGTTACGGTGATAGCGGGGCCTACGAGCAGTACTTC; cdr3_aa: CASSYGDSGAYEQYF; cdr3_length: 15; d_call: TRBD2; v_call: TRBV6-5; j_call: TRBJ2-7; clone_size: .
cdr3_nt: TGTGCCAGCAGTTTAGAGGGCAGAAATTCACCCCTCCACTTT; cdr3_aa: CASSLEGRNSPLHF; cdr3_length: 14; d_call: .; v_call: TRBV12-3/TRBV12-4; j_call: TRBJ1-6; clone_size: few
cdr3_nt: TGTGCCAGCAGCGTAGCTACGGGGGACGAGCAGTACTTC; cdr3_aa: CASSVATGDEQYF; cdr3_length: 13; d_call: .; v_call: TRBV9; j_call: TRBJ2-7; clone_size: few
cdr3_nt: TGTGCCAGCAGTTATTCTCGGTGGCTGTTGGGAGAGACCCAGTACTTC; cdr3_aa: CASSYSRWLLGETQYF; cdr3_length: 16; d_call: .; v_call: TRBV6-5; j_call: TRBJ2-5; clone_size: few
cdr3_nt: TGCGCCAGCAGTGAGGGGACTCTCTCCCTCTCCTACAATGAGCAGTTCTTC; cdr3_aa: CASSEGTLSLSYNEQFF; cdr3_length: 17; d_call: .; v_call: TRBV10-1; j_call: TRBJ2-1; clone_size: .
cdr3_nt: TGTGCCTGGAGTGTCGGAGTCGGGGACTCTGAGCAGTTCTTC; cdr3_aa: CAWSVGVGDSEQFF; cdr3_length: 14; d_call: .; v_call: TRBV30; j_call: TRBJ2-1; clone_size: .
cdr3_nt: TGTGCCACCAGCAGGTCTGCAGATACGCAGTATTTT; cdr3_aa: CATSRSADTQYF; cdr3_length: 12; d_call: .; v_call: TRBV15; j_call: TRBJ2-3; clone_size: .
cdr3_nt: TGCGCCAGCAGCCCCCGGGAGGCTTCTGATACGCAGTATTTT; cdr3_aa: CASSPREASDTQYF; cdr3_length: 14; d_call: TRBD2; v_call: TRBV5-1; j_call: TRBJ2-3; clone_size: .
cdr3_nt: TGTGCCAGCAGCTATAGACTAGCGGAATACAATGAGCAGTTCTTC; cdr3_aa: CASSYRLAEYNEQFF; cdr3_length: 15; d_call: TRBD2; v_call: TRBV12-3/TRBV12-4; j_call: TRBJ2-1; clone_size: .
cdr3_nt: TGCGCCAGCAGCTTGGGGCAGGGCGGCGACGAGCAGTACTTC; cdr3_aa: CASSLGQGGDEQYF; cdr3_length: 14; d_call: .; v_call: TRBV5-1; j_call: TRBJ2-7; clone_size: few
cdr3_nt: TGTGCCAGCAGCTTAGTTGGCGGGGGAAGCACAGATACGCAGTATTTT; cdr3_aa: CASSLVGGGSTDTQYF; cdr3_length: 16; d_call: TRBD2; v_call: TRBV11-2; j_call: TRBJ2-3; clone_size: .